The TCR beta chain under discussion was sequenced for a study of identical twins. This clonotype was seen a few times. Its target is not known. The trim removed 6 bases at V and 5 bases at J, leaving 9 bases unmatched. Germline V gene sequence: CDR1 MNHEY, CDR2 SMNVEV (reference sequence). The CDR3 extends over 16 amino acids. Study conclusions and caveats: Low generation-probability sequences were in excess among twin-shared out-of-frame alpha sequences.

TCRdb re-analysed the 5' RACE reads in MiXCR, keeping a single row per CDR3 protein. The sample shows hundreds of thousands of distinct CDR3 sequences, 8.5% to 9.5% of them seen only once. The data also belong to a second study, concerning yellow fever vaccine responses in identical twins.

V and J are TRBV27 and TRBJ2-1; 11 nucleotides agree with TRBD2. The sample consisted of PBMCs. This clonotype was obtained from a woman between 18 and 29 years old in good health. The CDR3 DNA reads TGTGCCAGCAGCTCATTAGCGGGGGGGCGGAACAATGAGCAGTTCTTC. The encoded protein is CASSSLAGGRNNEQFF.